What follows describes a single TCR beta chain. Its antigen is currently unknown. The Oncomine TCR Beta short-read assay sequenced DNA from cultured CD4+ T cells. TCRdb itself ran the PCR reads through MiXCR, one entry per CDR3 protein. Among around 14,000 distinct CDR3 sequences, 53% were seen once, and the ten largest hold around 12%. These data originate in a study of vaccination and CD4 T cells after COVID-19. Study context: Cellular stimulation was performed using overlapping spike peptides derived from SARS-CoV-2, HCoV-NL63, HCoV-OC43 and HCoV-229E.

Stated treatment: roughly 11-day PBMC culture with coronavirus spike peptide pools or control peptides (ViraFEST assay). CDR3 length equals 15 residues. Germline V gene lookup returns CDR1 GTSNPN and CDR2 SVGIG (reference sequence). Trimming removed 5 bases from V and 8 bases from J; junction bases left unmatched: 7. The genes are TRBV30 and TRBJ1-6; 12 positions agree with TRBD1. This TCR was recovered from a human donor who had recovered from COVID-19. Specimen: CD4+ T cells from blood, cultured in vitro. DNA for the CDR3: TGTGCCTGGGACTCGGGACAGGGGGCCGATTCACCCCTCCACTTT. Its protein is CAWDSGQGADSPLHF.